The 14 T cell receptor beta chains reported below all come from one sample, sequenced in a study of spatial heterogeneity in lung cancer. Sample time point: sample taken at primary tumor resection. From tumor, nontumor lung or frozen PBMC, whole RNA was taken unsorted for sequencing. TCRdb used MiXCR to reprocess the 5' RACE reads, holding one entry per CDR3 protein. The data show about 13,000 distinct CDR3 sequences, 5.2% seen once. This sample comprised lung tumor tissue, obtained at surgery. The source of these receptors is a human donor with early-stage non-small cell lung cancer.

There are many counts of this clonotype. For a library built for alpha chains, this beta chain is a stray read; little rests on its size. The chain is built from TRBV12-3 or TRBV12-4 and TRBJ2-7; D possibly corresponds to TRBD2 (5 bases). V was trimmed by 3 bases and J by 6 bases, leaving 15 bases between them. The CDR3 totals 14 residues. The CDR3 nucleotides are TGTGCCAGCAGTTTGGCGGGTCGAGGGATCGAGCAGTACTTC. It yields the protein CASSLAGRGIEQYF.

In the case of this clonotype: This beta chain lies outside the target of a library built for alpha chains; its clone size means little. The chain carries TRBV6-2 or TRBV6-3 and TRBJ1-4; possible D gene TRBD1, 6 bases. The V gene's germline CDR1 is MNHEY and CDR2 SVGEGT. The CDR3 totals 15 residues. V was pared by 0 bases and J by 5 bases, with 10 bases between. CDR3 bases: TGTGCCAGCAGTTACTCCGGGACAAGGAATGAAAAACTGTTTTTT. Translation: CASSYSGTRNEKLFF.

This clonotype occurred many times. This beta chain is a stray sequence in a library constructed for alpha chains; its clone size is not meaningful. The chain employs TRBV10-3 and TRBJ1-2; D remains unclear. CDR1 is ENHRY and CDR2 is SYGVKD in the germline V gene. V lost 2 bases and J lost 0, with 4 bases in between. The CDR3 covers 13 residues. The CDR3 DNA follows: TGTGCCATCAGTGAGACGGCTAACTATGGCTACACCTTC. This encodes CAISETANYGYTF.

This clonotype was observed at least ten times. This beta chain appears as a stray read in a library generated for alpha chains; its size is not informative. The chain recombines TRBV5-1 with TRBJ2-4, with D possibly matching TRBD1 (7 bases). Trimming took 0 bases from V and 9 from J, leaving 10 bases between them. Per the germline V gene, CDR1 is SGHRS and CDR2 is YFSETQ. CDR3 length: 13 amino acids. DNA for the CDR3: TGCGCCAGCAGCTTGGGACAGGGAGGCATTCAGTACTTC. Translated: CASSLGQGGIQYF.

This clonotype was seen many times. The size of this beta chain means little, since it is a stray read in a library made for alpha chains. The V call is TRBV27, the J call TRBJ2-1, with D possibly TRBD1 on 6 matching bases. The CDR3 contains 15 residues. Germline CDR1 and CDR2: MNHEY and SMNVEV (reference sequence). Trimming left V 5 bases short and J 8 bases short, with 19 bases between. The CDR3 sequence: CASSLRDTEVHEQFF. In DNA form, the CDR3 reads TGTGCCAGCAGTCTTCGGGACACCGAGGTCCATGAGCAGTTCTTC.

Concerning this clonotype itself: The size of this beta chain means little, since it is a stray read in a library made for alpha chains. This chain uses TRBV6-1 with TRBJ2-1, with 11 nucleotides matching TRBD2. V dropped 6 bases and J dropped 5; count of bases not matched to a gene: 6. There are 15 residues in the CDR3. Germline V gene lookup returns CDR1 MNHNS and CDR2 SASEGT. CDR3 sequence (DNA): TGTGCCAGCAGGCCGGGGACTAGCGGACACAATGAGCAGTTCTTC. It specifies CASRPGTSGHNEQFF.

This clonotype has a count of ten or more. The library was designed around alpha chains, so this beta chain is a stray read whose abundance carries little weight. The chain carries TRBV7-9 and TRBJ2-6, with D uncertain. This CDR3 has 14 amino acids. Germline V gene sequence: CDR1 SEHNR, CDR2 FQNEAQ (reference sequence). V was cut by 3 bases and J by 4 bases, with 7 bases left in between. Here the CDR3 reads CASSFTEGANVLTF. The CDR3 DNA is TGTGCCAGCAGCTTTACTGAGGGGGCCAACGTCCTGACTTTC.

This clonotype was detected once. A much larger clone differs from this one at a single base, so this may be a read error. Because this beta chain is a stray read in a library intended to capture alpha chains, its abundance should not be given much weight. The chain carries TRBV6-5 and TRBJ2-3; no firm D call. The CDR3 consists of 13 residues. The germline V and J ends were trimmed by 9 bases and 6 bases, with 16 bases remaining between them. Germline CDR1 reads MNHEY; CDR2 reads SVGAGI. In DNA form, the CDR3 reads TGTGCCAGAAGCGCTGAGGCCTCGGATACGCAGTATTTT. Its translation is CARSAEASDTQYF.

In its sample, this clonotype was seen many times. This beta chain came through as a stray read in a library set up for alpha chains, and its size says little. The chain carries TRBV6-2 or TRBV6-3 and TRBJ1-5; D not resolved. CDR3 length: 14 residues. Trimming stripped 2 bases from V and 0 bases from J, with 5 bases between. CDR1 MNHEY and CDR2 SVGEGT come from the germline V gene. The CDR3 is CASSYPSSNQPQHF. CDR3 coding DNA: TGTGCCAGCAGTTACCCCAGTAGCAATCAGCCCCAGCATTTT.

This clonotype came up many times. Because the library targeted alpha chains, this beta chain is an off-target read whose size means little. The chain couples TRBV6-2 or TRBV6-3 to TRBJ1-5, with unresolved D. This CDR3 contains 14 residues. Trimming left V 6 bases short and J 5 bases short, with 14 bases between. Germline loops: CDR1 MNHEY, CDR2 SVGEGT. CDR3 sequence reads: CASRRVGIDQPQHF. The CDR3 DNA follows: TGTGCCAGCAGGCGGGTAGGTATAGATCAGCCCCAGCATTTT.

This clonotype was seen more than once but under ten times. This beta chain turned up in a library designed for alpha chains; as an off-target read, its abundance says little. The chain joins TRBV9 to TRBJ1-1; D is unclear. Germline CDR1 SGDLS, CDR2 YYNGEE. There are 13 residues in the CDR3. Trimming took 2 bases from V and 3 from J, leaving 8 bases between them. The CDR3 sequence is CASSVERDTEAFF. The DNA for the CDR3 is TGTGCCAGCAGCGTCGAGAGGGACACTGAAGCTTTCTTT.

Notes on this clonotype: Being off target in a library aimed at alpha chains, this beta chain has a size of little meaning. The chain has TRBV28 and TRBJ1-1, with D unclear. Germline V CDR1 and CDR2: MDHEN, SYDVKM. The CDR3 covers 12 residues. V shed 10 bases and J shed 5 bases, with 14 bases lying between them. The CDR3 coding sequence is TGTGCCACCATCCTTGGGCGAACTGAAGCTTTCTTT. Protein: CATILGRTEAFF.

This clonotype was observed many times. In a library made to pick up alpha chains, this beta chain is a stray read with a size that means little. The chain combines TRBV20-1 with TRBJ2-1; 9 bases are shared with TRBD2. The V and J ends lost 1 base and 9 bases, in that order; junction bases with no gene match: 4. Germline V gene data show CDR1 as DFQATT and CDR2 as SNEGSKA (reference sequence). The CDR3 is 13 amino acids. The CDR3 nucleotides read TGCAGTGCTAGAGTACGACTAGCGGCTGAGCAGTTCTTC. This encodes CSARVRLAAEQFF.

The table lists this clonotype with many counts. The junction and the germline gene differ at one end; a read error may be behind it. The size of this beta chain means little, since it is a stray read in a library made for alpha chains. V is TRBV12-3 or TRBV12-4 and J is TRBJ2-4, with 12 bases that match TRBD2. The CDR3 is 14 amino acids. CDR3 region: CASRGQGLAGPPHF. CDR3 coding DNA: TGTGCCAGCAGGGGACAGGGACTAGCGGGCCCGCCCCACTTC.